The entry that follows covers one T cell receptor (beta chain) sequence. The record originates from a study of blood T cell repertoires in COVID-19. In the study overall: Both acute and convalescent COVID-19 samples were obtained from the United States, Italy and Spain. T cells, B-cell-depleted T cells, or PBMCs provided the cDNA or gDNA that served as material.

Authors' analysis steps: Using reference gene primer amplification, nucleated cell counts were estimated. Here immunoSEQ multiplex PCR was the method, and the copy in TCRdb shows in-frame clones only, minus some. That table furnishes V, J and clone size, whereas the DNA furnished D and trimming. The sample shows 120,000 or so clones, roughly 85% of them seen only once. Germline V gene sequence: CDR1 LGHNA, CDR2 YNFKEQ. The CDR3 covers 16 residues. V was cut by 2 bases and J by 8 bases, with 20 bases left in between. The chain joins TRBV4-2 to TRBJ2-3; D perhaps matches TRBD1 (5 bases). Sequenced input: peripheral blood. This TCR was sampled from a man aged 35-49 years with acute or convalescent COVID-19. CDR3 sequence reads: CASSQPASQGRGTQYF. CDR3 DNA: TGTGCCAGCAGCCAACCCGCTAGTCAGGGAAGGGGTACGCAGTATTTT.